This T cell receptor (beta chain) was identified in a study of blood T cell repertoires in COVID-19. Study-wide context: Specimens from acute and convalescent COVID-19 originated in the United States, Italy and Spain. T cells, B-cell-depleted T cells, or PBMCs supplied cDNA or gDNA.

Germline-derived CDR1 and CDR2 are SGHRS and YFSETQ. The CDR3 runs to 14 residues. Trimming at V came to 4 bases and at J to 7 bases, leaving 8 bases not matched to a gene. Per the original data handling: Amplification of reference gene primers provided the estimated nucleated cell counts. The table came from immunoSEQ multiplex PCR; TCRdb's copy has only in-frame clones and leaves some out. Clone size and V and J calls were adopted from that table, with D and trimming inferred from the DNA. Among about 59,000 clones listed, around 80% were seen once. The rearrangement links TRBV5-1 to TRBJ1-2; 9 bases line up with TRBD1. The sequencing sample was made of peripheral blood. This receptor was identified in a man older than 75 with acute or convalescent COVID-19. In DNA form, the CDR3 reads TGCGCCAGCAGCAAGGATGGGACAGGGACTGGCTACACCTTC. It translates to CASSKDGTGTGYTF.